This record concerns one T cell receptor (beta chain) sequence. What it binds is unknown. The CDR3 spans 14 residues. The V gene's germline CDR1 is DFQATT and CDR2 SNEGSKA (reference sequence). This record comes from a study of monozygotic twins with inflammatory bowel disease. Notes on the study in general: On the inverse Simpson index, IBD patients scored lower for TCRbeta diversity than healthy co-twins.

With the 5' RACE reads reprocessed, TCRdb shows one record per CDR3 protein and no DNA. The sample data list approximately 160,000 distinct CDR3 sequences. The chain joins TRBV20-1 to TRBJ2-3; TCRdb picks TRBD1, but there is no DNA to check that call. This sequence originates from a human donor with ulcerative colitis or Crohn's disease, or a healthy co-twin of an affected twin (not recorded which). The sample comprised blood. Here the CDR3 reads CSANPLGSTDTQYF.